Sequencing of this TCR beta chain was carried out in a study of T cell responses to AZD1222 COVID-19 vaccine (dated by TCRdb to the early 2020s). General notes on the study: TCR sequencing covered fewer than 250 trial participants: about 210 given two doses of AZD1222 and approximately 26 given two doses of MenACWY control vaccine. Enrollment into the trials was organized by age into subgroups of 18-55, 56-69 and 70-plus years, and those subgroups contained roughly 150, 30 and 60 TCR-sequenced participants, respectively. What the research found in general, with its limitations: Nearly half of unique spike-specific TCRs reportedly recognized epitopes outside regions mutated in the B.1.351 and B.1.1.7 variants. Because no samples from the day 14 peak response were available, repertoires could be characterized only after the peak T cell response. Conclusions about previously exposed vaccinees are limited because only six or seven AZD1222 recipients were SARS-CoV-2 seropositive at baseline. Most participants were white British and females outnumbered males, and the authors suggested that clonal diversity may have been underestimated. In the small 56-69-year group, the increase in depth fell short of significance, most likely because of low power. Vaccine-associated CD4 TCRs spanned the whole spike protein, with dominant responses in regions 160-218 and 743-854. Spike-specific TCR breadth and depth rose significantly after two AZD1222 doses compared with day 0 and with MenACWY recipients.

The sample's time point label, decoded: about 28 days (+/-7) after the second vaccine dose. AZD1222 recipients with second doses at about 4 weeks or about 12 weeks were pooled, because spike-specific TCR depth and breadth did not differ between schedules. Samples from vaccinated people were obtained from the UK trials COV001 and COV002, which included a single-blind randomized controlled phase 2/3 trial of AZD1222 (ChAdOx1 nCoV-19) in healthy adults. Trial participant PBMC samples were collected at day 0 and day 28 after the second dose for TCRbeta chain sequencing. Spanning cysteine to phenylalanine, the CDR3 consists of 14 amino acids. The only DNA kept is the CDR3, 42 bases in frame from the first base. Looking up the germline V gene (reference sequence) yields CDR1 DFQATT and CDR2 SNEGSKA. V drops 3 bases and J drops 6 bases, leaving 18 bases in between. A word on this clone: The antigen it recognizes is unknown. Base qualities were left out, and no much larger clone turns up one base away.

The CDR3 regions of human TCRbeta chains were analyzed by immunosequencing. The published analysis was carried out like this. TCRs in the repertoires were compared against a reference library of SARS-CoV-2-specific TCRs that had been generated with the MIRA antigen-specificity platform. Breadth meant the fraction of unique TCRs that were SARS-CoV-2-associated, whereas depth meant the fraction of total T cells that were SARS-CoV-2-associated. Using the MIRA data, each spike-specific TCR was assigned both to the spike region to which the TCR was reactive and to a CD4 or CD8 class. Log10-transformed breadth and depth values were compared by one-way ANOVA with Sidak's multiple comparisons tests. The clones in this table, taken by TCRdb from immuneACCESS, are in-frame only. Not every clone is retained; where verified, under half of the shortfall comes from an unresolved V gene, and the cause of the rest is unknown. V and J calls and clone size are given by that table; D and trimming were obtained from the DNA. The sample contains approximately 140,000 clones, 80% to 95% of them found a single time. The ten largest make up under 4% of the sample.

This sequence uses TRBV20-1 and TRBJ2-7; the D gene is perhaps TRBD2, on 5 matching bases. Specimen: peripheral blood, collected 28 days after the second AZD1222 dose. This receptor was obtained from an adult who received the AZD1222 COVID-19 vaccine. The CDR3 has the sequence CSASWLAQFGEQYF. The DNA sequence reads TGCAGTGCTAGTTGGCTAGCCCAATTCGGCGAGCAGTACTTC.